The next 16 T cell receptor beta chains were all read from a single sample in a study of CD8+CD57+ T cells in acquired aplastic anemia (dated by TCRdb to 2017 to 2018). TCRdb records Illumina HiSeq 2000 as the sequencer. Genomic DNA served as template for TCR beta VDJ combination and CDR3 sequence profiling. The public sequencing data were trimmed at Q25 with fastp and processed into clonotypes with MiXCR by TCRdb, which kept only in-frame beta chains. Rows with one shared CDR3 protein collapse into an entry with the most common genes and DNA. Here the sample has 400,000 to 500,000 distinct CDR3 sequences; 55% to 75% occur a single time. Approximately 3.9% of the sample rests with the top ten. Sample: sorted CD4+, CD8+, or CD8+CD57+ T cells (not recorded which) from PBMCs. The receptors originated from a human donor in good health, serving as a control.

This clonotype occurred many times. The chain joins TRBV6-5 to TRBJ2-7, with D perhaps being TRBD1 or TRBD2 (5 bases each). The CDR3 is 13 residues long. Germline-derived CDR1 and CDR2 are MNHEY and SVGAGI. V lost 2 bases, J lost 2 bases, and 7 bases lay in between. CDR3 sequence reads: CASSYGGTYEQYF. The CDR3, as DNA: TGTGCCAGCAGTTACGGGGGAACCTACGAGCAGTACTTC.

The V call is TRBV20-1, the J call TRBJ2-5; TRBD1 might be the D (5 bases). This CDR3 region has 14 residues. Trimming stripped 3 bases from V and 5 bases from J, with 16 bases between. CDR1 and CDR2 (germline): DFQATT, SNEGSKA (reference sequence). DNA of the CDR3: TGCAGTGCTAGCACGGACAAGGACAATGAGACCCAGTACTTC. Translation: CSASTDKDNETQYF.

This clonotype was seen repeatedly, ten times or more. The CDR3 region is CASSFRAPDTQYF. Here the CDR3 DNA reads TGTGCCAGCAGTTTTAGGGCCCCAGATACGCAGTATTTT. This sequence joins TRBV12-3 or TRBV12-4 and TRBJ2-3; no clear D gene. Trimming took off 3 bases at V and 4 bases at J, with 8 bases between the two ends. The CDR3 is made up of 13 amino acids.

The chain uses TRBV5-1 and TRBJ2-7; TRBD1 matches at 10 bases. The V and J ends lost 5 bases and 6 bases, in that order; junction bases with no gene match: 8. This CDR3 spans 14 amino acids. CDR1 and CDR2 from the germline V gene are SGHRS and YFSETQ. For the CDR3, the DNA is TGCGCCAGCAGATCTGGACAGGGGGGCCCCGAGCAGTACTTC. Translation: CASRSGQGGPEQYF.

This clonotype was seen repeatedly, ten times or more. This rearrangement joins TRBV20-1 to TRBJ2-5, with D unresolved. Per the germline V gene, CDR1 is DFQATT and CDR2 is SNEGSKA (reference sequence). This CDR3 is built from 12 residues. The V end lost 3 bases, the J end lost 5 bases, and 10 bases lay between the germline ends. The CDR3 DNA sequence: TGCAGTGCTAGGGAATTCGGGGAGACCCAGTACTTC. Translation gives CSAREFGETQYF.

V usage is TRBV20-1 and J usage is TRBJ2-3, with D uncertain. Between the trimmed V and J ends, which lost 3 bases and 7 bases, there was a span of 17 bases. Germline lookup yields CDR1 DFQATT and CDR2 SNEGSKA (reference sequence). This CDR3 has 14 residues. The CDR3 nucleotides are TGCAGTGCTAGTCAGTACCAAGATACCCATACGCAGTATTTT. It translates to CSASQYQDTHTQYF.

CDR3 protein: CASSQAEAGRSSPLHF. CDR3 DNA: TGTGCCAGCAGCCAAGCCGAGGCAGGGCGTTCCTCACCCCTCCACTTT. The rearrangement uses TRBV11-2 and TRBJ1-6; TRBD1 is a possible D gene (5 bases). From germline, CDR1 is SGHAT and CDR2 FQNNGV. The CDR3 has 16 amino acids. V dropped 5 bases and J dropped 10 bases, with 21 bases sitting between them. Based on the CDR3 plus reference TRBV11-2 and TRBJ1-6, the full variable domain is EAGVAQSPRYKIIEKRQSVAFWCNPISGHATLYWYQQILGQGPKLLIQFQNNGVVDDSQLPKDRFSAERLKGVDSTLKIQPAKLEDSAVYLCASSQAEAGRSSPLHFGNGTRLTVT.

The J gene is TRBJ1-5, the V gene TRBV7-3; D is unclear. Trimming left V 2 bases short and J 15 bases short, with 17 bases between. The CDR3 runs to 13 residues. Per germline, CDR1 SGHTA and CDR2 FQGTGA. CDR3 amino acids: CASSLVTNEQLHF. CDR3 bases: TGTGCCAGCAGCTTAGTTACCAATGAGCAGCTGCATTTT.

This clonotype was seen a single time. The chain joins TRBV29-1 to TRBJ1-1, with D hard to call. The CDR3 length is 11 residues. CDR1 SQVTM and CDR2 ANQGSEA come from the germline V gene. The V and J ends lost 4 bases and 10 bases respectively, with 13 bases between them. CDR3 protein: CSVVEPGLAFF. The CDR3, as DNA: TGCAGCGTTGTCGAGCCAGGACTAGCTTTCTTT.

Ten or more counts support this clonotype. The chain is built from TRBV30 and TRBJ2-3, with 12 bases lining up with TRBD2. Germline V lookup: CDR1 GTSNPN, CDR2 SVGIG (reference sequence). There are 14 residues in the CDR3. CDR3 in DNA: TGTTCTACTAGCGGGGGGCAGCTCACAGATACGCAGTATTTT. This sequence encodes CSTSGGQLTDTQYF.

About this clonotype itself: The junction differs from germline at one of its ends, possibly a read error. The CDR3 DNA reads as TGTGCCATCACTGAGTCGATCGGGGATAAGCCCCAGCATTTCTTC. Translating gives CAITESIGDKPQHFF. This chain links TRBV2 with TRBJ2-7; D perhaps matches TRBD2 (5 bases). Germline values: CDR1 SNHLY, CDR2 FYNNEI. CDR3 length: 15 amino acids.

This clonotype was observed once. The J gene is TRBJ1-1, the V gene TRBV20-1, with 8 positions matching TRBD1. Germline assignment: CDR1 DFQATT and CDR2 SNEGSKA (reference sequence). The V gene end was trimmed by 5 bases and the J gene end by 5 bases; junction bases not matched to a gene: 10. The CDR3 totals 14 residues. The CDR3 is CSALSPGGTTEAFF. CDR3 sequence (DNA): TGCAGTGCTCTCAGTCCAGGGGGCACGACTGAAGCTTTCTTT.

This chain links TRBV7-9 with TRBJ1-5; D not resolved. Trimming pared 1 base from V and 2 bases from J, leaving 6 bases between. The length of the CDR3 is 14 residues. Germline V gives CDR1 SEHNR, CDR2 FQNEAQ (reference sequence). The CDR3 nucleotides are TGTGCCAGCAGCTTAGATCTCGGCAATCAGCCCCAGCATTTT. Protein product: CASSLDLGNQPQHF.

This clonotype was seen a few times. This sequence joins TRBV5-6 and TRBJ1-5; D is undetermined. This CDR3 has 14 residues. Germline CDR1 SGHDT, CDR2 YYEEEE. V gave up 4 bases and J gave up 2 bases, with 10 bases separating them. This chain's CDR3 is CASSTLWGNQPQHF. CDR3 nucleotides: TGTGCCAGCAGCACACTATGGGGCAATCAGCCCCAGCATTTT.

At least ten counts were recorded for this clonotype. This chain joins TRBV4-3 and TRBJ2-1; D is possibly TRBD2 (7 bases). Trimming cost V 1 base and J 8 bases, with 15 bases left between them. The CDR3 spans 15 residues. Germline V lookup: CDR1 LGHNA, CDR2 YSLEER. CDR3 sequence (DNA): TGCGCCAGCAGCCAAGGGGGGGGCTACGAATATGAGCAGTTCTTC. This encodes CASSQGGGYEYEQFF.

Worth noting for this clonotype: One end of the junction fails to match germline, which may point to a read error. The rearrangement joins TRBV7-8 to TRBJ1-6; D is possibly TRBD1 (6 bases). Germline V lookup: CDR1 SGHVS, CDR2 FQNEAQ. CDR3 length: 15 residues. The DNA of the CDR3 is TGTGCCAGCAGCGGACGATCAGGGGACAATTCTCCCCTCCACTTT. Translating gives CASSGRSGDNSPLHF.